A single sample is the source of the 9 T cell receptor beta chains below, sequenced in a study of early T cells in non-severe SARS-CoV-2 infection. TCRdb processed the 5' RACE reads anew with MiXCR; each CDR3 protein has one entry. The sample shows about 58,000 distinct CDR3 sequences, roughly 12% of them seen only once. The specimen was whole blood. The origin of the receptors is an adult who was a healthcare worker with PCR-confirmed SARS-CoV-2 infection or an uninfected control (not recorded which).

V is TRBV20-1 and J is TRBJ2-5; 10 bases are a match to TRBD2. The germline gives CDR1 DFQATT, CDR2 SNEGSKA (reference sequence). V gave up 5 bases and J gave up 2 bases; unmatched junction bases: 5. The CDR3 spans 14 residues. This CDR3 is CSAAGTSEQETQYF. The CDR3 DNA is TGCAGTGCTGCCGGGACTAGCGAGCAAGAGACCCAGTACTTC.

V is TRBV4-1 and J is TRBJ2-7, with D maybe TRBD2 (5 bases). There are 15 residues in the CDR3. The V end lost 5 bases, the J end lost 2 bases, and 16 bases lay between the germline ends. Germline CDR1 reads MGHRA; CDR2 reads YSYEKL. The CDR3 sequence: CASSYLLGTPYEQYF. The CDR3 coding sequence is TGCGCCAGCAGCTACTTACTAGGAACCCCCTACGAGCAGTACTTC.

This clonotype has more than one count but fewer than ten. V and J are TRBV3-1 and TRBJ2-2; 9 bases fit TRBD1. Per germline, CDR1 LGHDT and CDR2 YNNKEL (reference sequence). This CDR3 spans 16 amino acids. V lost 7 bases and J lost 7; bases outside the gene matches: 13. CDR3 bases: TGTGCCAGCACTCCGCGCGGGACAGGGTCGATCGGGGAGCTGTTTTTT. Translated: CASTPRGTGSIGELFF.

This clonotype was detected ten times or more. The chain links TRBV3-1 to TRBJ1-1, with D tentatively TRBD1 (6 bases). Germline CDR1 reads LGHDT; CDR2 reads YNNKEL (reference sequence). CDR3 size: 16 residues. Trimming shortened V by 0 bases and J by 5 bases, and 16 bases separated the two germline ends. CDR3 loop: CASSQEFRGASTEAFF. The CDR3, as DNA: TGTGCCAGCAGCCAAGAATTTCGGGGGGCATCGACTGAAGCTTTCTTT.

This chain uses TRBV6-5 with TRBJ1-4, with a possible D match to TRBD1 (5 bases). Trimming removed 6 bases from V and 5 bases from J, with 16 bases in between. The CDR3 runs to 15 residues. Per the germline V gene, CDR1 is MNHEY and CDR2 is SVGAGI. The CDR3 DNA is TGTGCCAGCAGGGGGTCCGGGGACCGGAATGAAAAACTGTTTTTT. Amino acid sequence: CASRGSGDRNEKLFF.

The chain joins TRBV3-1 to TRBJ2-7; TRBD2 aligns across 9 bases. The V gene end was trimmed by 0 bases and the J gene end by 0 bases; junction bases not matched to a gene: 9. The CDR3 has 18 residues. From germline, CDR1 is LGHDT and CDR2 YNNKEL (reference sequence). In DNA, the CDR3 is TGTGCCAGCAGCCAAGAGGCGCCTAGCGGGACGAGCTCCTACGAGCAGTACTTC. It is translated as CASSQEAPSGTSSYEQYF.

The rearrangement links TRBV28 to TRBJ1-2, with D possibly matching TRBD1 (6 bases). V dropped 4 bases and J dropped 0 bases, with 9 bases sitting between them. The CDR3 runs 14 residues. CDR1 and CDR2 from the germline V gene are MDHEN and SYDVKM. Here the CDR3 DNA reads TGTGCCAGCAGTTGGACAGATACTAACTATGGCTACACCTTC. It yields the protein CASSWTDTNYGYTF.

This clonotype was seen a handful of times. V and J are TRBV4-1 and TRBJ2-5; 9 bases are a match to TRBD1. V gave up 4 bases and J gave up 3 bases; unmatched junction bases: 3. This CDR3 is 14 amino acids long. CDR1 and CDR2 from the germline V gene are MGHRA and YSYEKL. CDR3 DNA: TGCGCCAGCAGCCCGGGACAGGGTAAAGAGACCCAGTACTTC. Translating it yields CASSPGQGKETQYF.

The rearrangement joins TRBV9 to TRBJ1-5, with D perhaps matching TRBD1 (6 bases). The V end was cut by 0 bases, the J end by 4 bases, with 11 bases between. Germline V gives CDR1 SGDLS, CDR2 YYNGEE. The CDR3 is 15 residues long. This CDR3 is CASSVGGGENQPQHF. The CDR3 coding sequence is TGTGCCAGCAGCGTAGGCGGGGGCGAGAATCAGCCCCAGCATTTT.